This T cell receptor beta chain emerged from a study of shared clonotypes between healthy human individuals. Assay execution took place at the deep level. Produced via immunoSEQ multiplex PCR; TCRdb's table is partial and in-frame only. The sample lists 100,000 to 130,000 clones; around 65% were seen once. Note on this clone: Its antigen is unknown.

Study-level findings and limits: Clonotype sharing among donors was expected to depend on sequencing depth.

The CDR3 runs 15 residues. Germline V gene sequence: CDR1 SGDLS, CDR2 YYNGEE. V lost 2 bases, J lost 0 bases, and 11 bases lay in between. This receptor was taken from a woman aged 25 to 45 in good health. The sample taken for sequencing was memory CD8+ T cells sorted from blood. Stated subset: CD45RO+ cells pooled with CCR7-negative TemRA cells. The J gene is TRBJ1-1, the V gene TRBV9; tentative D call: TRBD1 (6 bases). In nucleotides, the CDR3 is TGTGCCAGCAGCGTCGGACAGTTACTGAACACTGAAGCTTTCTTT. It translates to CASSVGQLLNTEAFF. The full variable domain, with the rest looked up from reference TRBV9 and TRBJ1-1, is DSGVTQTPKHLITATGQRVTLRCSPRSGDLSVYWYQQSLDQGLQFLIQYYNGEERAKGNILERFSAQQFPDLHSELNLSSLELGDSALYFCASSVGQLLNTEAFFGQGTRLTVV.